Following are 32 T cell receptor beta chains from one sample sequenced in a study of T cell repertoires in cytomegalovirus infection. MiXCR was run by TCRdb on the reads, yielding one entry per CDR3 protein. The sample gives around 120,000 distinct CDR3 sequences, almost 9% of which show up once; 10% is in the top ten. The sequenced sample was PBMCs. The source of these receptors is a human donor in good health (CMV status not recorded). Some clones in this sample may be carry-over from other donors' samples.

This clonotype came up a few times. This rearrangement joins TRBV29-1 to TRBJ2-3; possible D gene TRBD2, 7 bases. From germline, CDR1 is SQVTM and CDR2 ANQGSEA. The CDR3 runs to 13 residues. Deletions cut 5 bases from V and 6 bases from J, with 15 bases between. CDR3 DNA sequence: TGCAGCGTTTTACGGGGGGCATCTGATACGCAGTATTTT. Residues: CSVLRGASDTQYF.

This clonotype showed up many times. The chain is built from TRBV7-2 and TRBJ1-6, with unresolved D. The ends were cut back, 1 base at V and 13 bases at J, with 14 bases in the middle. From germline, CDR1 is SGHTA and CDR2 FQGNSA. The CDR3 is made up of 14 amino acids. The CDR3 loop reads CASSLGQGPGPLHF. CDR3 in DNA: TGTGCCAGCAGCTTAGGGCAAGGCCCGGGGCCCCTCCACTTT.

This clonotype turned up a few times. V and J are TRBV18 and TRBJ2-3; the D gene is possibly TRBD2 (7 bases). There are 15 residues in the CDR3. Germline V gives CDR1 KGHSH, CDR2 LQKENI. Deletions cut 1 base from V and 5 bases from J, with 13 bases between. The CDR3 DNA is TGTGCCAGCTCACCACAGTGGCGGGGGCAAGATACGCAGTATTTT. It codes for CASSPQWRGQDTQYF. Full variable domain (outside the CDR3, taken from reference TRBV18 and TRBJ2-3): NAGVMQNPRHLVRRRGQEARLRCSPMKGHSHVYWYRQLPEEGLKFMVYLQKENIIDESGMPKERFSAEFPKEGPSILRIQQVVRGDSAAYFCASSPQWRGQDTQYFGPGTRLTVL.

At least ten counts were recorded for this clonotype. V is TRBV20-1 and J is TRBJ2-7; no definite D call. CDR3 length: 14 residues. The V gene lost 1 base and the J gene lost 1 base, with 11 bases spanning the gap. Germline-derived CDR1 and CDR2 are DFQATT and SNEGSKA (reference sequence). Written as DNA, the CDR3 is TGCAGTGCTAGAGGTCGGCAGATTTCCTACGAGCAGTACTTC. The encoded protein is CSARGRQISYEQYF.

This clonotype was seen a handful of times. The chain has TRBV7-3 and TRBJ2-1, with 10 bases matching TRBD1. Germline V gives CDR1 SGHTA, CDR2 FQGTGA. The CDR3 is 15 amino acids. The trim removed 5 bases at V and 4 bases at J, leaving 5 bases unmatched. The DNA of the CDR3 is TGTGCCAGCAGCGTAAGACAGGGGGCGTACAATGAGCAGTTCTTC. It codes for CASSVRQGAYNEQFF.

This clonotype was recorded a few times. The rearrangement links TRBV28 to TRBJ1-4; no clear D. Deletions cut 3 bases from V and 5 bases from J, with 10 bases between. Germline V gene data show CDR1 as MDHEN and CDR2 as SYDVKM. This CDR3 comprises 14 residues. As DNA, the CDR3 is TGTGCCAGCAGTTTCGACCGACCGAATGAAAAACTGTTTTTT. It yields the protein CASSFDRPNEKLFF.

CDR3: CATSRESSDTQYF. The CDR3 DNA follows: TGTGCCACCAGCAGAGAGTCCTCAGATACGCAGTATTTT. The chain recombines TRBV15 with TRBJ2-3; D is unresolved. This CDR3 has 13 amino acids. With 0 bases removed from V and 4 bases from J, the gap between germline ends came to 5 bases. Germline V gene lookup returns CDR1 LNHNV and CDR2 YYDKDF (reference sequence).

Ten or more counts support this clonotype. The DNA of the CDR3 is TGTGCCAGTAGGAATCTCGACAGTTCGACCCAGCATTTT. Translating it yields CASRNLDSSTQHF. The chain recombines TRBV19 with TRBJ1-5, with D tentatively TRBD1 (5 bases). The CDR3 extends over 13 amino acids. Trimming removed 6 bases from V and 11 bases from J, with 17 bases in between. The V gene's germline CDR1 is LNHDA and CDR2 SQIVND (reference sequence).

This clonotype was seen repeatedly, ten times or more. The V and J genes are TRBV7-6 and TRBJ2-6; TRBD1 matches at 11 bases. V lost 5 bases and J lost 3; bases outside the gene matches: 6. CDR3 size: 17 residues. Per the germline V gene, CDR1 is SGHVS and CDR2 is FNYEAQ. CDR3 DNA sequence: TGTGCCAGCAGCAGACGGGACAGGGGGGTTGGGGCCAACGTCCTGACTTTC. It translates to CASSRRDRGVGANVLTF.

The genes are TRBV20-1 and TRBJ2-5; D perhaps matches TRBD1 (7 bases). Germline V gene data show CDR1 as DFQATT and CDR2 as SNEGSKA (reference sequence). V lost 6 bases to trimming and J lost 3 bases, with 14 bases between them. The CDR3 is made up of 13 amino acids. In DNA, the CDR3 is TGCAGTGCGCGGGACAGTGAGAAAGAGACCCAGTACTTC. Protein sequence: CSARDSEKETQYF.

This clonotype has a count of ten or more. The chain employs TRBV3-1 and TRBJ2-1; 7 positions agree with TRBD1. Per the germline V gene, CDR1 is LGHDT and CDR2 is YNNKEL (reference sequence). The CDR3 covers 15 residues. V lost 1 base to trimming and J lost 7 bases; unmatched junction nucleotides: 7. The CDR3 spells CASSQGTGPGNEQFF. The CDR3 DNA follows: TGTGCCAGCAGCCAAGGGACAGGCCCTGGGAATGAGCAGTTCTTC.

Notes on this clonotype: One end of the junction does not line up with germline, which may come from a read error. This chain joins TRBV7-2 and TRBJ2-7; no clear D. Germline-derived CDR1 and CDR2 are SGHTA and FQGNSA. The CDR3 totals 16 residues. CDR3 DNA sequence: TGTGCCAGCAGCGTAAGTGGGCCTTGCGTAACCTACGAGCAGCACTTC. The encoded protein is CASSVSGPCVTYEQHF.

This clonotype was counted ten times or more. CDR3 DNA sequence: TGTGCCAGCGGATTGGGGACGGATGGAGATGGAGATACGCAGTATTTT. This encodes CASGLGTDGDGDTQYF. The chain has TRBV7-9 and TRBJ2-3; D is tentatively TRBD1 or TRBD2 (5 bases each). This CDR3 contains 16 residues. Trimming removed 8 bases at V and 5 bases at J, with 23 bases between. Germline CDR1 reads SEHNR; CDR2 reads FQNEAQ (reference sequence).

In this sample, this clonotype turned up many times. This chain uses TRBV7-3 with TRBJ2-5, with unresolved D. The V gene lost 5 bases and the J gene lost 4 bases, with 11 bases spanning the gap. Looked up from germline, CDR1 is SGHTA and CDR2 is FQGTGA. This CDR3 contains 13 residues. This CDR3 reads CASSLRPLETQYF. The CDR3 coding sequence is TGTGCCAGCAGCCTGAGGCCGTTAGAGACCCAGTACTTC.

In its sample, this clonotype was seen many times. The V gene is TRBV5-1, the J gene TRBJ1-1; tentatively, D is TRBD1 (6 bases). With 2 bases removed from V and 8 bases from J, the gap between germline ends came to 13 bases. This CDR3 is built from 13 residues. The germline V gene encodes CDR1 SGHRS and CDR2 YFSETQ. The CDR3 bases are TGCGCCAGCAGCTTTGGAGGGGGTTCGGAAGCTTTCTTT. Its translation is CASSFGGGSEAFF. The variable domain in full, completed from reference TRBV5-1 and TRBJ1-1, reads KAGVTQTPRYLIKTRGQQVTLSCSPISGHRSVSWYQQTPGQGLQFLFEYFSETQRNKGNFPGRFSGRQFSNSRSEMNVSTLELGDSALYLCASSFGGGSEAFFGQGTRLTVV.

This clonotype was found many times. The chain employs TRBV7-8 and TRBJ1-1; no reliable D call. Germline assignment: CDR1 SGHVS and CDR2 FQNEAQ. CDR3 length: 13 amino acids. V dropped 5 bases and J dropped 1 base, with 8 bases sitting between them. The DNA of the CDR3 is TGTGCCAGCAGCGCGCGACAGAACACTGAAGCTTTCTTT. Translating gives CASSARQNTEAFF.

This clonotype was counted at least ten times. The V gene is TRBV25-1, the J gene TRBJ1-1, with D unresolved. The CDR3 spans 13 residues. The germline gives CDR1 MGHDK, CDR2 SYGVNS. V lost 0 bases, J lost 5 bases, and 7 bases lay in between. This chain's CDR3 is CASSEYPFTEAFF. Written as DNA, the CDR3 is TGTGCCAGCAGTGAATATCCTTTTACTGAAGCTTTCTTT.

This clonotype was found many times. This chain connects TRBV2 to TRBJ1-1; D is ambiguous. The CDR3 covers 13 residues. Germline V CDR1 and CDR2: SNHLY, FYNNEI. V lost 1 base, J lost 6 bases, and 9 bases lay in between. In nucleotides, the CDR3 is TGTGCCAGCAGTGAAGGCAGCACGGCTGAAGCTTTCTTT. It yields the protein CASSEGSTAEAFF.

This clonotype was picked up one time. V usage is TRBV28 and J usage is TRBJ2-7; 7 nucleotides agree with TRBD2. From germline, CDR1 is MDHEN and CDR2 SYDVKM. V shed 2 bases, J shed 7 bases, and the junction held 5 bases outside the gene matches. The CDR3 runs to 13 residues. The CDR3: CASSLLAEGEQYF. In DNA, the CDR3 is TGTGCCAGCAGTTTACTAGCGGAAGGGGAGCAGTACTTC.

At least ten counts were recorded for this clonotype. The CDR3 sequence is CASSSTGGPLDEQFF. The CDR3 DNA follows: TGTGCCAGCAGTTCGACCGGGGGGCCGCTCGATGAGCAGTTCTTC. The rearrangement uses TRBV6-5 and TRBJ2-1, with D possibly matching TRBD2 (7 bases). The CDR3 is 15 amino acids. CDR1 and CDR2 (germline): MNHEY, SVGAGI. The V gene lost 4 bases and the J gene lost 8 bases, with 18 bases spanning the gap.

This clonotype was seen ten or more times. The J gene is TRBJ1-4, the V gene TRBV19, with a weak D call TRBD1 (6 bases). In germline, CDR1 is LNHDA, CDR2 SQIVND (reference sequence). V lost 4 bases and J lost 6, with 12 bases in between. CDR3 length: 14 amino acids. The CDR3 loop is CASSTGGVYEKLFF. The DNA of the CDR3 is TGTGCCAGTAGTACCGGGGGCGTTTATGAAAAACTGTTTTTT.

This clonotype has ten or more counts. J is TRBJ1-4 and V is TRBV7-2; 9 nucleotides agree with TRBD1. Trimming removed 5 bases from V and 5 bases from J; junction bases left unmatched: 3. This CDR3 comprises 14 residues. The V gene's germline CDR1 is SGHTA and CDR2 FQGNSA. In nucleotides, the CDR3 is TGTGCCAGCAGCCTGGGACAGGGCAATGAAAAACTGTTTTTT. Amino acids: CASSLGQGNEKLFF.

This clonotype appeared many times. The chain joins TRBV28 to TRBJ1-6; D is uncertain. The CDR3 loop spans 13 amino acids. Trimming left V 7 bases short and J 10 bases short, with 14 bases between. CDR1 and CDR2 (germline): MDHEN, SYDVKM. The CDR3 bases are TGTGCCAGCAACCGGAGCGGGTCCTCACCCCTCCACTTT. It yields the protein CASNRSGSSPLHF.

In this sample, this clonotype turned up a few times. The rearrangement links TRBV27 to TRBJ2-7; D remains ambiguous. V dropped 2 bases and J dropped 5 bases, with 7 bases sitting between them. From germline, CDR1 is MNHEY and CDR2 SMNVEV (reference sequence). The CDR3 is 12 residues long. In DNA form, the CDR3 reads TGTGCCAGCAGTTTAAATTCCAACGAGCAGTACTTC. It is translated as CASSLNSNEQYF.

This clonotype was seen ten or more times. The CDR3 is CASSFAMGLAAYEQYF. CDR3 nucleotides: TGTGCCAGCAGCTTCGCTATGGGACTAGCGGCCTACGAGCAGTACTTC. The chain combines TRBV7-2 with TRBJ2-7; 11 bases match TRBD2. Unmatched junction bases numbered 6, after V lost 3 bases and J lost 2 bases. The CDR3 length is 16 residues. Germline CDR1 reads SGHTA; CDR2 reads FQGNSA.

This clonotype was seen ten or more times. CDR3 bases: TGTGCCAGCAGTACCCTTACTGGGGCCAACGTCCTGACTTTC. Encoded protein: CASSTLTGANVLTF. The chain employs TRBV28 and TRBJ2-6; unclear D gene. The length of the CDR3 is 14 residues. Looked up from germline, CDR1 is MDHEN and CDR2 is SYDVKM. The V gene lost 5 bases and the J gene lost 2 bases, with 7 bases spanning the gap.

Many counts were recorded for this clonotype. V is TRBV12-3 or TRBV12-4 and J is TRBJ1-4, with D possibly matching TRBD1 (5 bases). The CDR3 is 15 amino acids. Trimming cost V 5 bases and J 8 bases, with 18 bases left between them. As DNA, the CDR3 is TGTGCCAGCAGTCCTTCATGGGGGAAGGAAGAAAAACTGTTTTTT. This sequence encodes CASSPSWGKEEKLFF.

For this clonotype: Possible read error: a much larger clone is one base away. As DNA, the CDR3 is TGTGCCAGCAGTTTAGAGGGGTTTGGCGGGGAGCTGTTTTTT. Its protein product is CASSLEGFGGELFF. V gene TRBV12-3 or TRBV12-4 combines with J gene TRBJ2-2, with D perhaps TRBD1 (5 bases). The V gene lost 1 base and the J gene lost 7 bases, with 10 bases spanning the gap. This CDR3 has 14 residues.

The V and J genes are TRBV20-1 and TRBJ2-7; the D gene is possibly TRBD2 (6 bases). The V and J ends lost 1 base and 5 bases respectively, with 9 bases between them. Germline assignment: CDR1 DFQATT and CDR2 SNEGSKA (reference sequence). The CDR3 consists of 12 residues. CDR3 region: CSARVLAHEQYF. CDR3 DNA sequence: TGCAGTGCTAGAGTCCTAGCGCACGAGCAGTACTTC.

This clonotype came up many times. V usage is TRBV12-3 or TRBV12-4 and J usage is TRBJ2-3; D gene unclear. The CDR3 is made up of 12 amino acids. V lost 6 bases and J lost 2, with 6 bases in between. As DNA, the CDR3 is TGTGCCAGCAGGGTAACCACAGATACGCAGTATTTT. Translating gives CASRVTTDTQYF.

The chain has TRBV19 and TRBJ1-1; 8 bases are a match to TRBD1. The germline V gene encodes CDR1 LNHDA and CDR2 SQIVND (reference sequence). CDR3 length: 14 residues. V trimming: 10 bases; J trimming: 1 base; junction bases outside the gene matches: 8. The CDR3 sequence: CATSPDRANTEAFF. CDR3 DNA: TGTGCCACCTCCCCGGACAGGGCGAACACTGAAGCTTTCTTT.

Notes on this clonotype: A much larger clone lies one base from this, so it may be a read error. This chain joins TRBV29-1 and TRBJ1-1, with D possibly being TRBD1 (6 bases). The length of the CDR3 is 12 residues. Germline V CDR1 and CDR2: SQVTM, ANQGSEA. V was pared by 4 bases and J by 7 bases, with 13 bases between. The CDR3 protein is CSVAGGTCEAFF. CDR3 DNA sequence: TGCAGCGTTGCCGGGGGGACATGTGAAGCTTTCTTT.